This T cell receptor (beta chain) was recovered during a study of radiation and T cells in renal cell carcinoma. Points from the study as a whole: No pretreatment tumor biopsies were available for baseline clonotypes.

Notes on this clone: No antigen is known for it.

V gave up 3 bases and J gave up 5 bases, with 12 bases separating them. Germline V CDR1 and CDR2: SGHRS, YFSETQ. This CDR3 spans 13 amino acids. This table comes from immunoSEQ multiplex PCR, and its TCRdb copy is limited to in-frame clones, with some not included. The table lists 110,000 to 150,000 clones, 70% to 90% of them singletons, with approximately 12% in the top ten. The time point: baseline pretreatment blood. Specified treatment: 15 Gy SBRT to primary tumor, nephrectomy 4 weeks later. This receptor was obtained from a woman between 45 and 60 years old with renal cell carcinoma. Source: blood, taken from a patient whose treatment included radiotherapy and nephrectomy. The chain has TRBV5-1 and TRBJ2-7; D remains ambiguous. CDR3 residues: CASSSGPENEQYF. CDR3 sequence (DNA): TGCGCCAGCAGCTCTGGACCTGAGAACGAGCAGTACTTC.